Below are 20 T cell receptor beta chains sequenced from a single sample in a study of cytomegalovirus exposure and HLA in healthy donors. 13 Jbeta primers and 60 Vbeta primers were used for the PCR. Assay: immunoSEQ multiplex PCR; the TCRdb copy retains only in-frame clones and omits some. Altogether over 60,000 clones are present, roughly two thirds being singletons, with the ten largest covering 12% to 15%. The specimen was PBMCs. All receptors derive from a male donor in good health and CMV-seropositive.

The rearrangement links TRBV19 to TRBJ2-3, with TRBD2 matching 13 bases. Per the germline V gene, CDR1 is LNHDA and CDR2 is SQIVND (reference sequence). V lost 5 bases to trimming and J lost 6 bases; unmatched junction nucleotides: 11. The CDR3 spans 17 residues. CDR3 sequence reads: CASSSSLTSGRVDTQYF. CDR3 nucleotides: TGTGCCAGTAGTTCAAGCCTTACTAGCGGGAGGGTCGATACGCAGTATTTT.

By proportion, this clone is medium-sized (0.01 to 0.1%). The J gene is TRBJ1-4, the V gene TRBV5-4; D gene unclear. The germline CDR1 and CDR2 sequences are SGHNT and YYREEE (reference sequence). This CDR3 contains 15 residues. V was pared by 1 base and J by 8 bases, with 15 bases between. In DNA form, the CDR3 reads TGTGCCAGCAGCTTGAGCTCTTTCTCTGAGGAAAAACTGTTTTTT. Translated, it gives CASSLSSFSEEKLFF. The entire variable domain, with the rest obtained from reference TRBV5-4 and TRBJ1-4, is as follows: ETGVTQSPTHLIKTRGQQVTLRCSSQSGHNTVSWYQQALGQGPQFIFQYYREEENGRGNFPPRFSGLQFPNYSSELNVNALELDDSALYLCASSLSSFSEEKLFFGSGTQLSVL.

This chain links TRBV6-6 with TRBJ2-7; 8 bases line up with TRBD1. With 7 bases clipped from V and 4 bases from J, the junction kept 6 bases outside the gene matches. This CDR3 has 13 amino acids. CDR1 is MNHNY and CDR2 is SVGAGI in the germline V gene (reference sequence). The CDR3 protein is CASKQGAGYEQYF. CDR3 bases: TGTGCCAGCAAGCAGGGGGCAGGTTACGAGCAGTACTTC.

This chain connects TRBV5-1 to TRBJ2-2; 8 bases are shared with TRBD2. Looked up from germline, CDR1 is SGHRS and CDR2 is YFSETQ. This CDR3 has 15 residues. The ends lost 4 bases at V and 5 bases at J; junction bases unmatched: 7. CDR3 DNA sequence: TGCGCCAGCAGCCGGGGACTAGGGGGGACCGGGGAGCTGTTTTTT. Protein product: CASSRGLGGTGELFF. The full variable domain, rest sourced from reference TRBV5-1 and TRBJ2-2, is KAGVTQTPRYLIKTRGQQVTLSCSPISGHRSVSWYQQTPGQGLQFLFEYFSETQRNKGNFPGRFSGRQFSNSRSEMNVSTLELGDSALYLCASSRGLGGTGELFFGEGSRLTVL.

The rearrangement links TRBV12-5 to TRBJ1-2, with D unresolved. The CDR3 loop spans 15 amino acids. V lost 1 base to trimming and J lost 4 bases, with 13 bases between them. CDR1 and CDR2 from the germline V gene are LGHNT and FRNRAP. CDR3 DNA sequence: TGTGCTAGTGGTTTGGGACTTTCAGCTTCCTATGGCTACACCTTC. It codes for CASGLGLSASYGYTF.

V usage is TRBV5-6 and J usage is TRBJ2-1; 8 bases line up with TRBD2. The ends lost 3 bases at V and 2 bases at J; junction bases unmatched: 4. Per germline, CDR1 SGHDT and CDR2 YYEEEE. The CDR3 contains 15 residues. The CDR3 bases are TGTGCCAGCAGCTGGGGAGCGGGAGCCTACAATGAGCAGTTCTTC. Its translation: CASSWGAGAYNEQFF.

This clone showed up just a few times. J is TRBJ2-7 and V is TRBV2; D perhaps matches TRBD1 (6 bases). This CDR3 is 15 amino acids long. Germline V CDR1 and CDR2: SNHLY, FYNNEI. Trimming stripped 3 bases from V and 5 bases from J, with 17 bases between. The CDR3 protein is CASSDGRQGLHEQYF. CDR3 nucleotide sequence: TGTGCCAGCAGTGATGGCCGTCAGGGGCTCCACGAGCAGTACTTC.

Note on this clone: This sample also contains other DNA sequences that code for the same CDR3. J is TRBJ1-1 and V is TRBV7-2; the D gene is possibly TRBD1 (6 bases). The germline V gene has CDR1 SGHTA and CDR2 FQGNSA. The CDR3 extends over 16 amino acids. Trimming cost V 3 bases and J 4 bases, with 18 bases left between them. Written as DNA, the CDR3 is TGTGCCAGCAGCTTCGGGGGGGGCTCCCCTGGCACTGAAGCTTTCTTT. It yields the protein CASSFGGGSPGTEAFF.

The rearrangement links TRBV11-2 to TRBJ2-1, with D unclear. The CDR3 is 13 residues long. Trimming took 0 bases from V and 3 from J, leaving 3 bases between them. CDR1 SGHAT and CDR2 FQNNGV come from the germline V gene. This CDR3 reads CASSLDYYNEQFF. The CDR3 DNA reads TGTGCCAGCAGCTTAGATTACTACAATGAGCAGTTCTTC.

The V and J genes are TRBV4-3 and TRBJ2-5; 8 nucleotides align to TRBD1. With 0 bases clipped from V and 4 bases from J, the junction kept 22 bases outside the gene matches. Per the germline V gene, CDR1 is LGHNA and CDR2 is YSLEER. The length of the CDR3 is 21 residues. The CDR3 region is CASSQDLAVSGGRRGLETQYF. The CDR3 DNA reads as TGCGCCAGCAGCCAAGATCTGGCGGTATCTGGAGGTCGCAGGGGGCTAGAGACCCAGTACTTC.

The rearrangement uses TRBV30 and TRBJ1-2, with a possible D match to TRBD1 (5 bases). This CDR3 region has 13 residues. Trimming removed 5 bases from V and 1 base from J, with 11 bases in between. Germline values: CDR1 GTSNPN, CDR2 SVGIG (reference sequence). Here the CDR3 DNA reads TGTGCCTGGGGCACCGACAGTAACTATGGCTACACCTTC. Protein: CAWGTDSNYGYTF.

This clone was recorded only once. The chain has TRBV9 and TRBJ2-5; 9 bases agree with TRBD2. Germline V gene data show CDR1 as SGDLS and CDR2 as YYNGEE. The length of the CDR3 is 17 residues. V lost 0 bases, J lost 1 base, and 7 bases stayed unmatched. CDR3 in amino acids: CASSVAGGLASQETQYF. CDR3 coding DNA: TGTGCCAGCAGCGTAGCAGGAGGACTAGCGAGCCAAGAGACCCAGTACTTC.

CDR3 loop: CASTLTGSSYNEQFF. The CDR3 region has the DNA TGTGCCAGTACATTAACGGGAAGCTCCTACAATGAGCAGTTCTTC. The chain combines TRBV19 with TRBJ2-1; D perhaps matches TRBD2 (5 bases). The CDR3 loop spans 15 amino acids. The V and J ends lost 7 bases and 0 bases respectively, with 13 bases between them. Germline V CDR1 and CDR2: LNHDA, SQIVND (reference sequence).

CDR3 in amino acids: CASSLPFSYEQYF. The CDR3 DNA reads TGTGCCAGCAGCTTACCTTTCTCCTACGAGCAGTACTTC. This rearrangement joins TRBV13 to TRBJ2-7, with unresolved D. Trimming took off 2 bases at V and 0 bases at J, with 5 bases between the two ends. This CDR3 spans 13 amino acids. Germline CDR1 PRHDT, CDR2 FYEKMQ (reference sequence).

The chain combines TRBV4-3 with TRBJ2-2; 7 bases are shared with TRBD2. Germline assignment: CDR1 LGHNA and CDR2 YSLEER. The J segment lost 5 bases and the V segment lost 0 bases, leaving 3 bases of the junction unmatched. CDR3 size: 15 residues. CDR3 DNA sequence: TGCGCCAGCAGCCAAGAGCTAGCGGAAACCGGGGAGCTGTTTTTT. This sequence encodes CASSQELAETGELFF.

DNA for the CDR3: TGTGCCAGCAGCCGGGACAGATCCTATGGCTACACCTTC. It is translated as CASSRDRSYGYTF. V is TRBV6-5 and J is TRBJ1-2; 7 positions agree with TRBD1. The germline gives CDR1 MNHEY, CDR2 SVGAGI. The CDR3 sequence is 13 residues long. J gave up 4 bases and V 6 bases, and 5 bases lay outside the gene matches.

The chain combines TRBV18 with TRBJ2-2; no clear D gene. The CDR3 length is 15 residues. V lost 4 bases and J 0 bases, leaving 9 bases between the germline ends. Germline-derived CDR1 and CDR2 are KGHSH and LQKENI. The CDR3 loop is CASSLAPSNTGELFF. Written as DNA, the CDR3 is TGTGCCAGCTCACTAGCCCCATCGAACACCGGGGAGCTGTTTTTT. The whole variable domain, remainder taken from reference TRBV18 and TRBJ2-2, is NAGVMQNPRHLVRRRGQEARLRCSPMKGHSHVYWYRQLPEEGLKFMVYLQKENIIDESGMPKERFSAEFPKEGPSILRIQQVVRGDSAAYFCASSLAPSNTGELFFGEGSRLTVL.

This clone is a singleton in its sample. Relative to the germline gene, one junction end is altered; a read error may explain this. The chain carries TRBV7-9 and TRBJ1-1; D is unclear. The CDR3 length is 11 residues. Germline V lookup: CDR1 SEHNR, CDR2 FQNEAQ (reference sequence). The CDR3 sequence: CSSSFGSRAFF. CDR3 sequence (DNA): TGTTCCAGCAGCTTTGGGTCGCGGGCTTTCTTT.

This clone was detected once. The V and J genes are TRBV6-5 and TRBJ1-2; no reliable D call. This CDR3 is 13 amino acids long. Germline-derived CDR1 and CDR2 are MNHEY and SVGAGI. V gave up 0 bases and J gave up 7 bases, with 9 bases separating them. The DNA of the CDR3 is TGTGCCAGCAGTTACTCGTCCCTCGGTGGCTACACCTTC. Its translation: CASSYSSLGGYTF.

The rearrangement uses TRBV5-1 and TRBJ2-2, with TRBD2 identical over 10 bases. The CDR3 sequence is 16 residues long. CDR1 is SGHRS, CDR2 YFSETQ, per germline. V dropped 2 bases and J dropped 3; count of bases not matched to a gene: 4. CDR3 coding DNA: TGCGCCAGCAGCTTCTTAAGCGGGAGGGACACCGGGGAGCTGTTTTTT. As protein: CASSFLSGRDTGELFF.